This T cell receptor beta chain was profiled in a study of CD8 T cells in ankylosing spondylitis (dated by TCRdb to 2016 to 2017). Study-wide context: T cell receptor beta repertoires were profiled in healthy donors and ankylosing spondylitis patients so that disease-linked TCR variants could be found. The whole study cohort included 85 to 120 healthy donors and 25 ankylosing spondylitis patients. Peripheral blood samples were taken, and synovial fluid was additionally collected from ankylosing spondylitis patients.

This clonotype was counted at least ten times. Its cognate antigen has yet to be identified. No much larger clone exists at a distance of one base, and base qualities are not known. Overall results and qualifications from the work: Some TCR beta motif variants had previously been reported in synovial fluid and blood of reactive arthritis patients, which suggested common disease-initiation mechanisms. The disease-linked clones were reported as significantly enriched in matched synovial fluid samples from ankylosing spondylitis patients. A CD8+ phenotype was shown by the disease-linked clones, which were found at relatively low frequencies in peripheral blood. Blood from ankylosing spondylitis patients appeared to be characterized by a TCR beta motif composed of under 10 highly homologous amino acid variants.

Sequencer: Illumina HiSeq 2500. Quantitative 5'-RACE with molecular barcodes was used to prepare TCR beta libraries. Concerning the study's data processing: Disease-linked TCR variants were identified with a new computational method built on a probabilistic model of VDJ rearrangement. Using fastp at Q25 and MiXCR, TCRdb reprocessed the public reads and kept productive beta chains. Each record represents a unique CDR3 protein, reported with the most common genes and DNA among its rows. TCRdb's processing, not the authors', yielded these V and J calls. This sample lists 350,000 or so distinct CDR3 sequences; 6.5% to 10% were detected once. The ten largest account for 13% to 15% of the sample. The CDR3 starts with the cysteine, ends with the phenylalanine, and has 12 residues. Only the CDR3 part of the read is kept: 36 bases, read in frame from the first base. CDR1 and CDR2, per the germline V gene, are SQVTM and ANQGSEA. The germline ends are 14 bases apart after V is trimmed by 7 bases and J by 6 bases.

The chain is encoded by TRBV29-1 joined to TRBJ2-3, with an unclear D gene assignment. Material: blood, either unsorted or a sorted T cell fraction (not recorded which). This clonotype was obtained from a male donor with ankylosing spondylitis. The nucleotide sequence reads TGCAGCGGGGCCCGCTTACCGGATACGCAGTATTTT. Translated, it reads CSGARLPDTQYF.